These 17 T cell receptor beta chains were sequenced from one sample in a study of cytomegalovirus exposure and HLA in healthy donors. Vbeta (60) and Jbeta (13) primers were used in the PCR. Here immunoSEQ multiplex PCR was the method, and the copy in TCRdb shows in-frame clones only, minus some. The profile shows about 200,000 clones, around 77% of them singletons. The sequenced sample was PBMCs. These receptor sequences come from a woman in her twenties or thirties in good health and CMV-seronegative.

The chain joins TRBV18 to TRBJ2-1, with 8 bases matching TRBD2. This CDR3 spans 16 amino acids. Germline V CDR1 and CDR2: KGHSH, LQKENI. V shed 9 bases and J 6 bases; nucleotides not matched to a gene: 16. CDR3 sequence reads: CASTQPGLVGGNEQFF. Written as DNA, the CDR3 is TGTGCCAGTACACAACCGGGACTAGTAGGGGGCAATGAGCAGTTCTTC.

This clone was seen only a few times. J is TRBJ2-7 and V is TRBV6-1; a weak D match, TRBD1 (5 bases). CDR3 size: 13 residues. Germline V gene lookup returns CDR1 MNHNS and CDR2 SASEGT. V lost 8 bases and J 2 bases, leaving 13 bases between the germline ends. The CDR3 region has the DNA TGTGCCAGCGGTAGACAGCGCGCCTACGAGCAGTACTTC. This gives the protein CASGRQRAYEQYF.

V and J are TRBV21-1 and TRBJ1-5; the DNA was not compared with TRBD1, the D call given in the table. TRBV21-1 is flagged as a pseudogene. The length of the CDR3 is 16 residues. CDR3 in DNA: TGTGCCAGCAGCAAAGACGGGGACAGGGATAACCAGCCCCAGCATTTT. It translates to CASSKDGDRDNQPQHF.

V usage is TRBV2 and J usage is TRBJ1-2; D remains ambiguous. V was clipped by 2 bases and J by 7 bases, with 11 bases between them. This CDR3 spans 13 amino acids. Per the germline V gene, CDR1 is SNHLY and CDR2 is FYNNEI. In nucleotides, the CDR3 is TGTGCCAGCAGTGAACGGGGAGCGGCTGGCTACACCTTC. Its translation is CASSERGAAGYTF.

This chain joins TRBV4-1 and TRBJ2-2; possibly TRBD2 for D (5 bases). Per germline, CDR1 MGHRA and CDR2 YSYEKL. This CDR3 spans 14 amino acids. Trimming took 2 bases from V and 6 from J, leaving 10 bases between them. This CDR3 reads CASSQTLRAGELFF. For the CDR3, the DNA is TGCGCCAGCAGCCAAACTCTGAGGGCCGGGGAGCTGTTTTTT.

The gene calls are TRBV19 and TRBJ1-3; tentative D call: TRBD1 (5 bases). CDR1 and CDR2 (germline): LNHDA, SQIVND (reference sequence). V was clipped by 4 bases and J by 4 bases, with 20 bases between them. The CDR3 runs to 17 residues. The CDR3: CASSTYGRGIGGNTIYF. The CDR3 DNA reads TGTGCCAGTAGTACCTACGGACGGGGGATAGGAGGAAACACCATATATTTT.

This sequence joins TRBV9 and TRBJ2-1, with TRBD2 matching over 8 bases. V shed 0 bases, J shed 7 bases, and the junction held 6 bases outside the gene matches. Germline V lookup: CDR1 SGDLS, CDR2 YYNGEE. This CDR3 has 15 residues. CDR3 sequence: CASSVGGGPANEQFF. CDR3 in DNA: TGTGCCAGCAGCGTAGGCGGGGGGCCAGCAAATGAGCAGTTCTTC.

This clone was picked up one time. The V call is TRBV19, the J call TRBJ1-1, with TRBD1 identical over 9 bases. The germline V gene encodes CDR1 LNHDA and CDR2 SQIVND (reference sequence). This CDR3 spans 15 amino acids. The V and J ends lost 5 bases and 5 bases, in that order; junction bases with no gene match: 9. CDR3 sequence: CASSAQQGAQTEAFF. CDR3 DNA sequence: TGTGCCAGTAGTGCCCAACAGGGGGCGCAGACTGAAGCTTTCTTT. The entire variable domain, with the rest obtained from reference TRBV19 and TRBJ1-1, is as follows: DGGITQSPKYLFRKEGQNVTLSCEQNLNHDAMYWYRQDPGQGLRLIYYSQIVNDFQKGDIAEGYSVSREKKESFPLTVTSAQKNPTAFYLCASSAQQGAQTEAFFGQGTRLTVV.

The chain is built from TRBV27 and TRBJ2-7, with 10 bases that match TRBD2. Per the germline V gene, CDR1 is MNHEY and CDR2 is SMNVEV (reference sequence). J was trimmed by 2 bases and V by 7 bases; bases with no gene match: 2. CDR3 size: 13 residues. CDR3 in amino acids: CASKLAGPYEQYF. The CDR3 DNA is TGTGCCAGCAAACTAGCGGGGCCCTACGAGCAGTACTTC.

This chain uses TRBV5-1 with TRBJ2-5; 8 bases match TRBD1. The germline V gene has CDR1 SGHRS and CDR2 YFSETQ. This CDR3 has 16 amino acids. V was clipped by 0 bases and J by 2 bases; unmatched bases: 6. CDR3 sequence reads: CASSLVGQGWQETQYF. The CDR3 bases are TGCGCCAGCAGCTTGGTAGGACAGGGATGGCAAGAGACCCAGTACTTC.

The chain links TRBV6-5 to TRBJ1-2; D gene uncertain. CDR1 is MNHEY and CDR2 is SVGAGI in the germline V gene. V was pared by 0 bases and J by 10 bases, with 15 bases between. This CDR3 spans 14 amino acids. CDR3 protein: CASSYSTRGRAYTF. The CDR3, as DNA: TGTGCCAGCAGTTACTCGACGAGAGGGCGTGCCTACACCTTC.

The chain combines TRBV5-1 with TRBJ2-3, with 9 bases that match TRBD1. The CDR3 totals 12 residues. Per germline, CDR1 SGHRS and CDR2 YFSETQ. The ends lost 1 base at V and 15 bases at J; junction bases unmatched: 6. In DNA, the CDR3 is TGCGCCAGCAGCTTGCTCGGGACAGGGTCCTATTTT. Residues: CASSLLGTGSYF.

The chain joins TRBV30 to TRBJ2-1; 8 nucleotides align to TRBD2. Germline V CDR1 and CDR2: GTSNPN, SVGIG (reference sequence). The CDR3 runs to 14 residues. The junction had 3 bases not matched to a gene; V was cut back by 5 bases and J by 0 bases. The CDR3: CAWSGTSSYNEQFF. As DNA, the CDR3 is TGTGCCTGGTCCGGGACTAGCTCCTACAATGAGCAGTTCTTC.

This sequence joins TRBV4-1 and TRBJ1-5; D is uncertain. CDR1 and CDR2 (germline): MGHRA, YSYEKL. V was pared by 1 base and J by 7 bases, with 14 bases between. This CDR3 spans 15 amino acids. The CDR3 sequence is CASSQGSTEGQPQHF. The CDR3 nucleotides read TGCGCCAGCAGCCAAGGTTCTACGGAGGGCCAGCCCCAGCATTTT.

The V gene is TRBV7-9, the J gene TRBJ2-7, with TRBD2 as a possible D gene (6 bases). The CDR3 consists of 12 residues. Per germline, CDR1 SEHNR and CDR2 FQNEAQ (reference sequence). Trimming took off 10 bases at V and 4 bases at J, with 14 bases between the two ends. The CDR3: CAIMGLSYEQYF. DNA for the CDR3: TGTGCCATCATGGGACTGAGTTACGAGCAGTACTTC.

This clone was recorded only once. The CDR3 DNA reads TGTGCCTGGAGTCTGGGGCCGAACTCCTACGAGCAGTACTTC. Translation gives CAWSLGPNSYEQYF. The genes are TRBV30 and TRBJ2-7, with a possible D match to TRBD1 (5 bases). The CDR3 length is 14 residues. Germline CDR1 reads GTSNPN; CDR2 reads SVGIG (reference sequence). Between the trimmed V and J ends, which lost 2 bases and 0 bases, there was a span of 11 bases.

This clone was seen once. J is TRBJ2-7 and V is TRBV5-1, with 8 bases fitting TRBD1. Germline V CDR1 and CDR2: SGHRS, YFSETQ. V lost 3 bases and J lost 5; bases outside the gene matches: 7. The CDR3 is 14 residues long. CDR3 bases: TGCGCCAGCAGCTCCCTACCGGGACAGGACGAGCAGTACTTC. It translates to CASSSLPGQDEQYF.